The clone carrying this T cell receptor (beta chain) came up many times. Its antigen remains unidentified. The entry originates in a study of T cell repertoires in cytomegalovirus infection. Whole-study context: Based on public TCR beta signatures, there were indications of CMV infection and of a matching HLA type. Overall study findings and caveats: Identification of carriers of CMV plus the relevant HLA was performed using cumulative public TCR beta family frequency. The ex vivo response showed dominance by HLA-C-restricted CMV-specific TCR beta clonotypes.

TCRdb re-called the reads through MiXCR, storing one row per CDR3 protein. The sample has 200,000 to 250,000 distinct CDR3 sequences; approximately 22% are singletons. The germline gives CDR1 MNHEY, CDR2 SVGEGT. Between the trimmed V and J ends, which lost 4 bases and 0 bases, there was a span of 6 bases. The CDR3 loop spans 13 amino acids. V is TRBV6-2 or TRBV6-3 and J is TRBJ1-1; D not certain. The TCR sequence derives from a human donor in good health (CMV status not recorded). Some clones in this sample may be carry-over from other donors' samples. The sequenced sample was CD8+ T cells from PBMCs. CDR3 protein: CASSLQMNTEAFF. Here the CDR3 DNA reads TGTGCCAGCAGTTTGCAGATGAACACTGAAGCTTTCTTT.